Listed below are T cell receptor beta chains from one sample, sequenced in a study of OX40 agonist ivuxolimab in advanced cancers. TCRdb keeps only in-frame clones here, not all; method: immunoSEQ multiplex PCR. The sample carries 65,000 to 100,000 clones, 80% to 95% recorded once. The sequencing here drew on CD4+ or CD8+ T cells sorted from blood, taken in a trial of the OX40 agonist ivuxolimab. The source is an adult with an advanced solid tumor such as melanoma, head and neck, liver or kidney cancer. Both conserved end residues are part of each CDR3. D genes are given only for firm matches. Not every row has a clone size; where given, it reads once, few, many or a size class.

DNA | CDR3 | size | J | V | D
TGCAGCGTTGGCAACAGGGAGGGAGCGAGCTATGGCTACACCTTC | CSVGNREGASYGYTF | once | TRBJ1-2 | TRBV29-1 | -
TGCGCCAGCAGCCAAGGGGGGGGCAGGGAAAAACTGTTTTTT | CASSQGGGREKLFF | - | TRBJ1-4 | TRBV4-1 | -
TGCGCCAGCAGCTTGGCTAAGGGTTGGACTAGCGAAATAAAAGGCACAGATACGCAGTATTTT | CASSLAKGWTSEIKGTDTQYF | - | TRBJ2-3 | TRBV5-1 | TRBD2
TGTGCCAGCAGTTACCAGAGGAACACTGAAGCTTTCTTT | CASSYQRNTEAFF | few | TRBJ1-1 | TRBV6-5 | -
TGTGCCAGTTTCTACCAGGGGCGCGCTATTGGCTACACCTTC | CASFYQGRAIGYTF | - | TRBJ1-2 | TRBV6-1 | -
TGTGCCAGCTCACCGGGACAGCCAGGGAACACTGAAGCTTTCTTT | CASSPGQPGNTEAFF | - | TRBJ1-1 | TRBV18 | TRBD1
TGTGCCAGCTCACGGGGGGACACAGATACGCAGTATTTT | CASSRGDTDTQYF | - | TRBJ2-3 | TRBV18 | -
TGTGCCAGCAGCACGACAGGGGGGATGAACACTGAAGCTTTCTTT | CASSTTGGMNTEAFF | - | TRBJ1-1 | TRBV9 | TRBD1
TGTGCCAGCAGGGGACCAACGCTGGGGGAGACCCAGTACTTC | CASRGPTLGETQYF | - | TRBJ2-5 | TRBV7-8 | -
TGTGCCAGTAGTATCTCCGGGACAGGGGGCCATGGCTACACCTTC | CASSISGTGGHGYTF | - | TRBJ1-2 | TRBV19 | TRBD1
TGCGCCAGCAGCCTCGGGACAGGGGGCACTGAAGCTTTCTTT | CASSLGTGGTEAFF | - | TRBJ1-1 | TRBV5-1 | TRBD1
TGTGCCAGCAGCCAACAACCGTCGGGGACAGTCGGCGGGGAGACCCAGTACTTC | CASSQQPSGTVGGETQYF | once | TRBJ2-5 | TRBV4-2 | TRBD1
TGTGCCAGCTGGGACTTTGGCTACACCTTC | CASWDFGYTF | few | TRBJ1-2 | TRBV6-1 | -
TGTGCCAGCAGCTTACGGACAGACTCCTACGAGCAGTACTTC | CASSLRTDSYEQYF | - | TRBJ2-7 | TRBV11-3 | -
TGTGCCAGCAGTTACGGCGGGGGAACCACAGATACGCAGTATTTT | CASSYGGGTTDTQYF | few | TRBJ2-3 | TRBV6-5 | TRBD2
TGCGCCAGCAGCTTGTGGGATATGAACACTGAAGCTTTCTTT | CASSLWDMNTEAFF | - | TRBJ1-1 | TRBV5-1 | -
TGTGCCAGCAACTTGGTCGGACAAGAGACCCAGTACTTC | CASNLVGQETQYF | - | TRBJ2-5 | TRBV2 | -
TGTGCCAGCAGCGTAACAGGGGGCACTGAAAAACTGTTTTTT | CASSVTGGTEKLFF | - | TRBJ1-4 | TRBV9 | TRBD1
TGTGCCAGCAGTCGCGAGACAGGGGTTCGGAATGAGCAGTTCTTC | CASSRETGVRNEQFF | - | TRBJ2-1 | TRBV5-4 | TRBD1
TGTGCCAGCAGCGGAGCCGGGATAGGCATTCATGGCTACACCTTC | CASSGAGIGIHGYTF | - | TRBJ1-2 | TRBV25-1 | -
TGTGCCAGCAGTTTATCGGGTCTATCACAGAACTCTGGAAACACCATATATTTT | CASSLSGLSQNSGNTIYF | - | TRBJ1-3 | TRBV28 | -
TGCGCCAGTCTCCCAGCCTCTGGAAACACCATATATTTT | CASLPASGNTIYF | - | TRBJ1-3 | TRBV10-2 | -
TGCAGCGCGGACAGGGGGCTGGGGGAGACCCAGTACTTC | CSADRGLGETQYF | - | TRBJ2-5 | TRBV29-1 | TRBD1
TGCGCCAGTGGAGCGGGGGCGAGAGATACGCAGTATTTT | CASGAGARDTQYF | - | TRBJ2-3 | TRBV10-1 | TRBD2
TGCGCCAGCAGCCAAGGAGGGGGCTACACCTTC | CASSQGGGYTF | - | TRBJ1-2 | TRBV4-3 | -
TGTGCCAGCAGTGAAGGACCCACAGATACGCAGTATTTT | CASSEGPTDTQYF | - | TRBJ2-3 | TRBV6-1 | -
TGTGCCATCAGTGAGGCCACAGATACGCAGTATTTT | CAISEATDTQYF | - | TRBJ2-3 | TRBV10-3 | -
TGCGCCAGCAGCTTACCAGGATCTGGGGCCAACGTCCCGACTTTC | CASSLPGSGANVPTF | - | TRBJ2-6 | TRBV5-1 | -
TGTGCCAGCTCACGTGGGACAGGGGGCTCTGTCTACTCTGGGGCCAACGTCCTGACTTTC | CASSRGTGGSVYSGANVLTF | - | TRBJ2-6 | TRBV18 | TRBD1
TGTGCCAGTAGTTTATCAGGGGGCGGTGGAAAACTGTTTTTT | CASSLSGGGGKLFF | - | TRBJ1-4 | TRBV19 | TRBD1
TGTGCCAGCAGTAAACAGGTCCGACTAATGAACACTGAAGCTTTCTTT | CASSKQVRLMNTEAFF | - | TRBJ1-1 | TRBV27 | -
TGTGCCAGCAGTGGGGACCCGGCAGCATGGACTGAAGCTTTCTTT | CASSGDPAAWTEAFF | few | TRBJ1-1 | TRBV25-1 | -
TGTGCCACCCGGGACTTCAGTAACTATGGCTACACCTTC | CATRDFSNYGYTF | - | TRBJ1-2 | TRBV6-6 | -
TGCGCCAGCAGCCACCCCCGGGACAATGCCGGGGCCATATATTTT | CASSHPRDNAGAIYF | - | TRBJ1-3 | TRBV4-1 | -
TGTGCCAGTAGTATCGGGGTTAGCAATCAGCCCCAGCATTTT | CASSIGVSNQPQHF | - | TRBJ1-5 | TRBV19 | -
TGTGCCAGCAGTTTCACGAGCGTCGACTATGGCTACACCTTC | CASSFTSVDYGYTF | - | TRBJ1-2 | TRBV28 | -